Listed here are 24 T cell receptor beta chains from one sample, sequenced in a study of cytomegalovirus exposure and HLA in healthy donors (dated by TCRdb to 2016 to 2017). Preparation of the library involved the immunoSEQ multiplex PCR assay. TCRdb provides this immuneACCESS table in a form limited to in-frame rearrangements. Some clones are lacking; in checked studies, under half of them reflect an unresolved V gene, and why the rest are absent is not known. Across this sample there are around 190,000 clones, with approximately 85% seen only once. The leading ten clones occupy about 1.6% of the sample. Sequenced sample: PBMCs. The receptors here all came from a young woman in good health and CMV-seronegative.

DNA for the CDR3: TGCGCCAGCAGCCCGCTAGCGTTAAACACCGGGGAGCTGTTTTTT. Encoded protein: CASSPLALNTGELFF. The J gene is TRBJ2-2, the V gene TRBV5-1; D may be TRBD2 (6 bases). Trimming cost V 4 bases and J 2 bases, with 12 bases left between them. The CDR3 loop spans 15 amino acids. Germline V gives CDR1 SGHRS, CDR2 YFSETQ.

The CDR3 sequence: CASSLRTGNTEAFF. Here the CDR3 DNA reads TGTGCCAGCAGCCTACGGACAGGGAACACTGAAGCTTTCTTT. The rearrangement uses TRBV7-2 and TRBJ1-1; 7 bases map to TRBD1. With V trimmed by 5 bases and J by 1 base, 4 bases remained unmatched. The CDR3 is 14 amino acids. Germline V gene sequence: CDR1 SGHTA, CDR2 FQGNSA.

The chain's CDR3 is CAWTERLYGYTF. The CDR3 DNA follows: TGTGCCTGGACAGAACGTCTCTATGGCTACACCTTC. This chain connects TRBV30 to TRBJ1-2; D is ambiguous. Trimming stripped 4 bases from V and 4 bases from J, with 10 bases between. Germline-derived CDR1 and CDR2 are GTSNPN and SVGIG (reference sequence). This CDR3 is 12 amino acids long. The variable domain in full, with the rest retrieved from reference TRBV30 and TRBJ1-2, is SQTIHQWPATLVQPVGSPLSLECTVEGTSNPNLYWYRQAAGRGLQLLFYSVGIGQISSEVPQNLSASRPQDRQFILSSKKLLLSDSGFYLCAWTERLYGYTFGSGTRLTVV.

This chain joins TRBV5-1 and TRBJ2-7; D may be TRBD1 (6 bases). This CDR3 region has 14 residues. Deletions cut 1 base from V and 3 bases from J, with 11 bases between. Germline V gene data show CDR1 as SGHRS and CDR2 as YFSETQ. The DNA for the CDR3 is TGCGCCAGCAGCTTGAGACAGGAAAGCTACGAGCAGTACTTC. It specifies CASSLRQESYEQYF. Combining the CDR3 with reference TRBV5-1 and TRBJ2-7 gives the whole variable domain KAGVTQTPRYLIKTRGQQVTLSCSPISGHRSVSWYQQTPGQGLQFLFEYFSETQRNKGNFPGRFSGRQFSNSRSEMNVSTLELGDSALYLCASSLRQESYEQYFGPGTRLTVT.

The chain uses TRBV18 and TRBJ2-7, with 8 bases lining up with TRBD1. This CDR3 has 17 amino acids. With V trimmed by 3 bases and J by 3 bases, 13 bases remained unmatched. Germline V gene lookup returns CDR1 KGHSH and CDR2 LQKENI. The CDR3 here is CASSPTGQGLWSYEQYF. DNA for the CDR3: TGTGCCAGCTCACCGACCGGACAGGGCTTGTGGAGCTACGAGCAGTACTTC.

The genes are TRBV13 and TRBJ2-1, with D maybe TRBD2 (5 bases). The CDR3 is 13 residues long. The germline V gene encodes CDR1 PRHDT and CDR2 FYEKMQ (reference sequence). Trimming took 2 bases from V and 9 from J, leaving 11 bases between them. CDR3 sequence: CASSLIRESEQFF. CDR3 nucleotides: TGTGCCAGCAGCTTAATTAGGGAGAGTGAGCAGTTCTTC.

This chain joins TRBV19 and TRBJ2-5, with D perhaps TRBD1 (6 bases). Germline V CDR1 and CDR2: LNHDA, SQIVND (reference sequence). The V gene lost 6 bases and the J gene lost 9 bases, with 23 bases spanning the gap. The CDR3 runs to 15 residues. CDR3: CASRAAGAGGGSQYF. The CDR3 DNA reads as TGTGCCAGTAGGGCCGCAGGGGCTGGGGGCGGGTCCCAGTACTTC.

With respect to this clone: This sequence may be a read error, since a much larger clone differs from it by one base. V usage is TRBV6-6 and J usage is TRBJ2-3; TRBD2 aligns across 11 bases. This CDR3 region has 15 residues. V shed 6 bases and J 1 base; nucleotides not matched to a gene: 3. Germline V gene data show CDR1 as MNHNY and CDR2 as SVGAGI (reference sequence). The CDR3, as DNA: TGTGCCAGCAGCAAACTAGCGGGGGGCACAGATACGCAGTATTTT. Translating it yields CASSKLAGGTDTQYF.

The chain links TRBV4-1 to TRBJ2-7; 7 bases are a match to TRBD1. The CDR3 loop spans 15 amino acids. Germline CDR1 reads MGHRA; CDR2 reads YSYEKL. V dropped 2 bases and J dropped 1; count of bases not matched to a gene: 5. The CDR3 loop reads CASSQPGQNSYEQYF. The CDR3 nucleotides read TGCGCCAGCAGCCAACCGGGACAGAATTCCTACGAGCAGTACTTC.

This sequence joins TRBV18 and TRBJ2-6; D call uncertain. Germline loops: CDR1 KGHSH, CDR2 LQKENI. This CDR3 is 17 amino acids long. V was pared by 6 bases and J by 0 bases, with 15 bases between. This CDR3 reads CASSSSTPNSGANVLTF. DNA for the CDR3: TGTGCCAGCTCTTCCTCAACACCGAACTCTGGGGCCAACGTCCTGACTTTC.

This rearrangement joins TRBV2 to TRBJ2-5; D perhaps matches TRBD1 (6 bases). Germline CDR1 reads SNHLY; CDR2 reads FYNNEI. V gave up 6 bases and J gave up 5 bases, with 10 bases separating them. The CDR3 runs 12 residues. The CDR3 sequence is CASRAGVETQYF. The CDR3 DNA follows: TGTGCCAGCAGGGCAGGGGTTGAGACCCAGTACTTC.

V is TRBV7-3 and J is TRBJ2-5; D is unresolved. There are 13 residues in the CDR3. V was shortened by 3 bases and J by 5 bases, with 10 bases between the two germline ends. Germline CDR1 is SGHTA and CDR2 is FQGTGA. In DNA, the CDR3 is TGTGCCAGCAGCTTTGGTGGCAGGGAGACCCAGTACTTC. This translates into CASSFGGRETQYF.

The rearrangement joins TRBV2 to TRBJ2-3; D unresolved. Germline V gives CDR1 SNHLY, CDR2 FYNNEI. The V gene lost 2 bases and the J gene lost 6 bases, with 12 bases spanning the gap. CDR3 length equals 14 residues. The CDR3 DNA follows: TGTGCCAGCAGTGAACAACCAACTGGTGATACGCAGTATTTT. As protein: CASSEQPTGDTQYF. Full variable domain (outside the CDR3, taken from reference TRBV2 and TRBJ2-3): EPEVTQTPSHQVTQMGQEVILRCVPISNHLYFYWYRQILGQKVEFLVSFYNNEISEKSEIFDDQFSVERPDGSNFTLKIRSTKLEDSAMYFCASSEQPTGDTQYFGPGTRLTVL.

The rearrangement joins TRBV4-1 to TRBJ2-5; D possibly corresponds to TRBD1 (5 bases). Per the germline V gene, CDR1 is MGHRA and CDR2 is YSYEKL. The CDR3 runs to 16 residues. V lost 0 bases, J lost 2 bases, and 13 bases lay in between. Written as DNA, the CDR3 is TGCGCCAGCAGCCAAGAAACCCGGGCAGGGCAAGAGACCCAGTACTTC. This translates into CASSQETRAGQETQYF.

This clone came up once. This rearrangement joins TRBV1 to TRBJ1-5; the DNA was not compared with TRBD1, the D call given in the table. TRBV1 is a listed pseudogene. The CDR3 is 19 amino acids. The CDR3 is CTSSQPPGTGGYSNQPQHF. CDR3 sequence (DNA): TGCACCAGCAGCCAGCCACCAGGGACAGGTGGGTATAGCAATCAGCCCCAGCATTTT.

The chain couples TRBV11-1 to TRBJ2-2; 13 nucleotides agree with TRBD2. CDR3 length: 18 amino acids. V lost 5 bases to trimming and J lost 1 base; unmatched junction nucleotides: 7. The germline CDR1 and CDR2 sequences are SGHAT and FQDESV (reference sequence). The CDR3 is CASSNGLAGEGNTGELFF. CDR3 DNA: TGTGCCAGCAGCAACGGACTAGCGGGGGAAGGGAACACCGGGGAGCTGTTTTTT.

V gene TRBV7-8 combines with J gene TRBJ1-4; D not resolved. This CDR3 is 15 amino acids long. The germline V gene encodes CDR1 SGHVS and CDR2 FQNEAQ. V shed 4 bases and J shed 7 bases, with 16 bases lying between them. The DNA of the CDR3 is TGTGCCAGCAGCTCAACCCTCGGGTCGGGTGAAAAACTGTTTTTT. This sequence encodes CASSSTLGSGEKLFF.

This chain connects TRBV10-3 to TRBJ2-7; no definite D call. The V gene's germline CDR1 is ENHRY and CDR2 SYGVKD. The ends were cut back, 4 bases at V and 1 base at J, with 5 bases in the middle. This CDR3 is built from 12 residues. CDR3 sequence: CAISGSSYEQYF. The DNA of the CDR3 is TGTGCCATCAGTGGGAGTTCCTACGAGCAGTACTTC.

A few counts support this clone. The rearrangement uses TRBV27 and TRBJ1-5; TRBD1 aligns across 8 bases. V gave up 6 bases and J gave up 6 bases; unmatched junction bases: 7. This CDR3 is 14 amino acids long. CDR1 is MNHEY, CDR2 SMNVEV, per germline (reference sequence). CDR3 sequence: CASSPTGVGQPQHF. CDR3 sequence (DNA): TGTGCCAGCAGCCCGACAGGGGTCGGTCAGCCCCAGCATTTT.

DNA for the CDR3: TGTGCCAGCAGTTCCCTTAGGAGACAGGAGAATGGCTACACCTTC. Translating gives CASSSLRRQENGYTF. The chain is built from TRBV6-6 and TRBJ1-2; the D gene is possibly TRBD1 (6 bases). CDR1 and CDR2 (germline): MNHNY, SVGAGI (reference sequence). This CDR3 comprises 15 residues. V lost 4 bases to trimming and J lost 6 bases, with 18 bases between them.

V gene TRBV4-1 combines with J gene TRBJ1-2, with no clear D. The germline V gene encodes CDR1 MGHRA and CDR2 YSYEKL. The CDR3 sequence is 14 residues long. V was clipped by 4 bases and J by 3 bases, with 12 bases between them. The CDR3 DNA follows: TGCGCCAGCAGCCCCATCGGGAGCGACTATGGCTACACCTTC. Amino acid sequence: CASSPIGSDYGYTF.

The gene calls are TRBV6-6 and TRBJ1-2; D unresolved. Germline loops: CDR1 MNHNY, CDR2 SVGAGI (reference sequence). With 1 base removed from V and 5 bases from J, the gap between germline ends came to 17 bases. The CDR3 is 16 residues long. CDR3 DNA: TGTGCCAGCAGTTACTACCCTCCTCAGGAAGGATATGGCTACACCTTC. Amino acids: CASSYYPPQEGYGYTF.

V and J are TRBV19 and TRBJ1-5; TRBD1 might be the D (6 bases). CDR3 size: 19 residues. Trimming pared 1 base from V and 2 bases from J, leaving 21 bases between. Germline V gene lookup returns CDR1 LNHDA and CDR2 SQIVND (reference sequence). CDR3: CASSIAPVGGKGGNQPQHF. The CDR3 DNA is TGTGCCAGTAGTATAGCGCCCGTCGGAGGTAAGGGGGGCAATCAGCCCCAGCATTTT.

The chain links TRBV4-1 to TRBJ2-7, with 10 bases aligning to TRBD2. Germline values: CDR1 MGHRA, CDR2 YSYEKL. The CDR3 contains 16 residues. With V trimmed by 3 bases and J by 2 bases, 7 bases remained unmatched. CDR3 protein: CASSHLAGAIPYEQYF. In nucleotides, the CDR3 is TGCGCCAGCAGCCACCTAGCGGGGGCCATCCCCTACGAGCAGTACTTC.